These 31 T cell receptor beta chains were sequenced from one sample in a study of blood T cell repertoires in COVID-19. Measured with immunoSEQ multiplex PCR; TCRdb has only the in-frame clones, and not every one. Of nearly 80,000 clones listed, roughly 90% were seen once; the top ten hold less than 0.8%. Material for sequencing was peripheral blood. These receptors came from a woman of 80 years or more with acute or convalescent COVID-19.

This rearrangement joins TRBV5-1 to TRBJ2-4, with 7 nucleotides matching TRBD1. With 3 bases clipped from V and 0 bases from J, the junction kept 0 bases outside the gene matches. The CDR3 has 14 residues. Germline CDR1 and CDR2: SGHRS and YFSETQ. The CDR3 DNA follows: TGCGCCAGCAGCTGGGACAGAGCCAAAAACATTCAGTACTTC. This gives the protein CASSWDRAKNIQYF.

V and J are TRBV6-5 and TRBJ2-7, with 12 positions matching TRBD2. The CDR3 runs to 16 residues. Germline loops: CDR1 MNHEY, CDR2 SVGAGI. J gave up 3 bases and V 2 bases, and 5 bases lay outside the gene matches. CDR3 residues: CASSYGALAGGYEQYF. CDR3 bases: TGTGCCAGCAGTTACGGAGCACTAGCGGGGGGCTACGAGCAGTACTTC.

V is TRBV15 and J is TRBJ1-2; 8 nucleotides line up with TRBD1. This CDR3 has 17 amino acids. Germline V gene data show CDR1 as LNHNV and CDR2 as YYDKDF (reference sequence). V dropped 5 bases and J dropped 3; count of bases not matched to a gene: 14. The CDR3 bases are TGTGCCACCAGCCCACTTATGACAGGGGATGGGGACTATGGCTACACCTTC. Its protein is CATSPLMTGDGDYGYTF.

The V and J genes are TRBV19 and TRBJ2-5; TRBD1 matches at 11 bases. The germline CDR1 and CDR2 sequences are LNHDA and SQIVND (reference sequence). J was trimmed by 5 bases and V by 7 bases; bases with no gene match: 6. The CDR3 consists of 14 residues. The CDR3 coding sequence is TGTGCCAGTAAGGCGGGACAGGGGGGCGAGACCCAGTACTTC. Its protein is CASKAGQGGETQYF.

The chain employs TRBV5-8 and TRBJ2-2; D unclear. Germline lookup yields CDR1 SGHTS and CDR2 YDEGEE. V lost 0 bases to trimming and J lost 1 base, with 4 bases between them. The CDR3 is 14 amino acids. As DNA, the CDR3 is TGTGCCAGCAGCTTGGGCGGGAACACCGGGGAGCTGTTTTTT. Translated, it gives CASSLGGNTGELFF.

In its sample, this clone was seen a few times. The J gene is TRBJ1-1, the V gene TRBV29-1; TRBD1 agrees at 7 bases. CDR3 length equals 13 residues. The ends lost 6 bases at V and 0 bases at J; junction bases unmatched: 4. CDR1 and CDR2 (germline): SQVTM, ANQGSEA. The chain's CDR3 is CSVSGQMNTEAFF. The CDR3 DNA follows: TGCAGCGTATCGGGACAGATGAACACTGAAGCTTTCTTT.

The gene calls are TRBV7-2 and TRBJ2-5; 8 nucleotides line up with TRBD2. The J segment lost 4 bases and the V segment lost 5 bases, leaving 6 bases of the junction unmatched. Germline CDR1 SGHTA, CDR2 FQGNSA. This CDR3 comprises 14 residues. CDR3 sequence: CASSVGGGPETQYF. In DNA form, the CDR3 reads TGTGCCAGCAGCGTCGGGGGGGGGCCAGAGACCCAGTACTTC. Looking up the rest from reference TRBV7-2 and TRBJ2-5 gives the full variable domain: GAGVSQSPSNKVTEKGKDVELRCDPISGHTALYWYRQSLGQGLEFLIYFQGNSAPDKSGLPSDRFSAERTGGSVSTLTIQRTQQEDSAVYLCASSVGGGPETQYFGPGTRLLVL.

The chain links TRBV5-1 to TRBJ1-2; 8 positions match TRBD1. J lost 5 bases, V lost 4 bases, and 10 bases had no gene match. This CDR3 is 15 amino acids long. Germline V lookup: CDR1 SGHRS, CDR2 YFSETQ. The CDR3 DNA follows: TGCGCCAGCAGCGCGTCCAGGGGGCGAGTATATGGCTACACCTTC. Protein: CASSASRGRVYGYTF. Full variable domain (rest looked up from reference TRBV5-1 and TRBJ1-2): KAGVTQTPRYLIKTRGQQVTLSCSPISGHRSVSWYQQTPGQGLQFLFEYFSETQRNKGNFPGRFSGRQFSNSRSEMNVSTLELGDSALYLCASSASRGRVYGYTFGSGTRLTVV.

V gene TRBV28 combines with J gene TRBJ1-3, with D possibly TRBD1 on 6 matching bases. V was pared by 7 bases and J by 3 bases, with 16 bases between. CDR1 MDHEN and CDR2 SYDVKM come from the germline V gene. The CDR3 has 15 amino acids. In DNA form, the CDR3 reads TGTGCCAGCAACCAGGGGATTGGATTTGGAAACACCATATATTTT. It translates to CASNQGIGFGNTIYF.

V usage is TRBV5-1 and J usage is TRBJ1-2; 10 positions match TRBD1. The V gene end was trimmed by 0 bases and the J gene end by 5 bases; junction bases not matched to a gene: 7. The CDR3 has 16 amino acids. Looked up from germline, CDR1 is SGHRS and CDR2 is YFSETQ. The CDR3 protein is CASSLGGGQGIYGYTF. The CDR3 DNA sequence: TGCGCCAGCAGCTTGGGTGGGGGACAGGGGATATATGGCTACACCTTC.

This chain joins TRBV24-1 and TRBJ2-5; 11 positions agree with TRBD1. Germline trimming cut 7 bases from V and 5 bases from J; bases unmatched to any gene: 5. The CDR3 runs 14 residues. The V gene's germline CDR1 is KGHDR and CDR2 SFDVKD. In DNA form, the CDR3 reads TGTGCCACCAGCCGGGGACAGGGGGTGGAGACCCAGTACTTC. It yields the protein CATSRGQGVETQYF.

This rearrangement joins TRBV5-1 to TRBJ1-1; 7 bases fit TRBD1. Germline V gene data show CDR1 as SGHRS and CDR2 as YFSETQ. With V trimmed by 4 bases and J by 5 bases, 11 bases remained unmatched. There are 15 residues in the CDR3. In DNA, the CDR3 is TGCGCCAGCAGCCAGACAGGGCGGATTGGGACTGAAGCTTTCTTT. Translating gives CASSQTGRIGTEAFF.

The V gene is TRBV2, the J gene TRBJ2-7, with 9 nucleotides matching TRBD1. The CDR3 is 15 residues long. The V gene end was trimmed by 5 bases and the J gene end by 3 bases; junction bases not matched to a gene: 8. The germline gives CDR1 SNHLY, CDR2 FYNNEI. CDR3 bases: TGTGCCAGCAGTCAATCCGGGACAGGGTACTACGAGCAGTACTTC. Translated: CASSQSGTGYYEQYF.

The chain links TRBV4-3 to TRBJ1-3; the D gene is possibly TRBD1 (5 bases). The CDR3 contains 16 residues. CDR1 and CDR2 from the germline V gene are LGHNA and YSLEER. Trimming removed 4 bases at V and 0 bases at J, with 13 bases between. The CDR3 sequence: CASSLHVGDSGNTIYF. The CDR3 region has the DNA TGCGCCAGCAGCCTCCACGTAGGGGACTCTGGAAACACCATATATTTT.

This rearrangement joins TRBV5-5 to TRBJ2-1; 13 bases fit TRBD2. CDR1 is SGHKS and CDR2 is YYEKEE in the germline V gene (reference sequence). The CDR3 is 16 amino acids. V lost 4 bases to trimming and J lost 8 bases; unmatched junction nucleotides: 9. The CDR3: CASSRAGLAGADEQFF. The DNA for the CDR3 is TGTGCCAGCAGCCGTGCCGGACTAGCGGGGGCTGATGAGCAGTTCTTC.

Here the CDR3 DNA reads TGCGCCAGCAGCTCACGGGACAGGGGAAGGTCACCCCTCCACTTT. It is translated as CASSSRDRGRSPLHF. The chain is built from TRBV5-1 and TRBJ1-6; 10 positions match TRBD1. The V gene's germline CDR1 is SGHRS and CDR2 YFSETQ. Trimming cost V 3 bases and J 10 bases; bases outside gene matches: 7. This CDR3 is built from 15 residues.

The chain recombines TRBV12-3 or TRBV12-4 with TRBJ2-3, with D hard to call. The CDR3 sequence is 13 residues long. The ends were cut back, 5 bases at V and 1 base at J, with 7 bases in the middle. The CDR3 loop is CASSSTRTDTQYF. As DNA, the CDR3 is TGTGCCAGCAGTAGCACCCGCACAGATACGCAGTATTTT.

The count of this clone is one. The chain employs TRBV7-2 and TRBJ2-2; D is perhaps TRBD1 (5 bases). Germline V gene sequence: CDR1 SGHTA, CDR2 FQGNSA. This CDR3 is 16 amino acids long. V lost 8 bases and J lost 4, with 20 bases in between. CDR3 residues: CASREEQGRVTGELFF. The CDR3 nucleotides are TGTGCCAGCCGAGAGGAGCAGGGAAGGGTCACCGGGGAGCTGTTTTTT.

The chain recombines TRBV5-1 with TRBJ2-6, with a weak D call TRBD1 (5 bases). From germline, CDR1 is SGHRS and CDR2 YFSETQ. Trimming cost V 2 bases and J 1 base, with 13 bases left between them. This CDR3 region has 17 residues. The CDR3 nucleotides read TGCGCCAGCAGCTTATCAGGGATAGAGTCTGGGGCCAACGTCCTGACTTTC. Its translation is CASSLSGIESGANVLTF.

The chain has TRBV7-9 and TRBJ1-1; no clear D. The CDR3 has 11 amino acids. The germline V gene encodes CDR1 SEHNR and CDR2 FQNEAQ (reference sequence). V lost 7 bases, J lost 8 bases, and 11 bases lay in between. The CDR3 loop reads CASTGWAEAFF. The CDR3 region has the DNA TGTGCCAGCACCGGGTGGGCCGAAGCTTTCTTT.

V is TRBV19 and J is TRBJ1-5, with TRBD1 matching over 8 bases. Germline CDR1 LNHDA, CDR2 SQIVND (reference sequence). The CDR3 covers 17 residues. V lost 5 bases, J lost 0 bases, and 9 bases stayed unmatched. The CDR3 DNA is TGTGCCAGTAGTGACAGGGGTCCACCTTATAGCAATCAGCCCCAGCATTTT. Its protein product is CASSDRGPPYSNQPQHF. Supplemented by reference TRBV19 and TRBJ1-5, the full variable domain reads DGGITQSPKYLFRKEGQNVTLSCEQNLNHDAMYWYRQDPGQGLRLIYYSQIVNDFQKGDIAEGYSVSREKKESFPLTVTSAQKNPTAFYLCASSDRGPPYSNQPQHFGDGTRLSIL.

This clone came up once. V and J are TRBV5-4 and TRBJ2-7; 9 bases line up with TRBD1. Germline V CDR1 and CDR2: SGHNT, YYREEE (reference sequence). The CDR3 covers 14 residues. V dropped 0 bases and J dropped 7; count of bases not matched to a gene: 5. The CDR3 here is CASSLDLTGGEQYF. CDR3 nucleotides: TGTGCCAGCAGCTTGGACCTGACAGGGGGAGAGCAGTACTTC.

This rearrangement joins TRBV5-5 to TRBJ2-3; D possibly corresponds to TRBD2 (6 bases). This CDR3 contains 14 residues. Germline values: CDR1 SGHKS, CDR2 YYEKEE (reference sequence). With 0 bases removed from V and 3 bases from J, the gap between germline ends came to 8 bases. CDR3 nucleotide sequence: TGTGCCAGCAGCTTGGGGGGAGGAACAGATACGCAGTATTTT. This encodes CASSLGGGTDTQYF.

The chain carries TRBV6-5 and TRBJ1-1; TRBD1 aligns across 7 bases. CDR3 length: 14 amino acids. In germline, CDR1 is MNHEY, CDR2 SVGAGI. The J segment lost 6 bases and the V segment lost 2 bases, leaving 6 bases of the junction unmatched. Here the CDR3 reads CASSYGQDRSEAFF. CDR3 DNA sequence: TGTGCCAGCAGTTACGGACAGGACAGGTCTGAAGCTTTCTTT.

The V and J genes are TRBV19 and TRBJ1-5, with D unresolved. V dropped 3 bases and J dropped 7 bases, with 10 bases sitting between them. The germline CDR1 and CDR2 sequences are LNHDA and SQIVND (reference sequence). The length of the CDR3 is 13 residues. CDR3 amino acids: CASSMGSKQPQHF. The CDR3 nucleotides are TGTGCCAGTAGTATGGGGAGTAAACAGCCCCAGCATTTT.

This chain uses TRBV19 with TRBJ1-5, with D possibly TRBD1 on 6 matching bases. Per the germline V gene, CDR1 is LNHDA and CDR2 is SQIVND (reference sequence). The V gene lost 5 bases and the J gene lost 4 bases, with 15 bases spanning the gap. There are 15 residues in the CDR3. CDR3 coding DNA: TGTGCCAGTAGTCTAACCGGGACACAGAATCAGCCCCAGCATTTT. It specifies CASSLTGTQNQPQHF. Full variable domain (outside the CDR3, taken from reference TRBV19 and TRBJ1-5): DGGITQSPKYLFRKEGQNVTLSCEQNLNHDAMYWYRQDPGQGLRLIYYSQIVNDFQKGDIAEGYSVSREKKESFPLTVTSAQKNPTAFYLCASSLTGTQNQPQHFGDGTRLSIL.

This chain links TRBV5-6 with TRBJ1-2; D is unresolved. CDR1 SGHDT and CDR2 YYEEEE come from the germline V gene. The CDR3 runs 13 residues. The V end lost 4 bases, the J end lost 5 bases, and 12 bases lay between the germline ends. CDR3 DNA: TGTGCCAGCAGCCCTCGGAGGCTTTATGGCTACACCTTC. Residues: CASSPRRLYGYTF.

The genes are TRBV2 and TRBJ2-7; 11 nucleotides line up with TRBD1. Germline CDR1 reads SNHLY; CDR2 reads FYNNEI. The CDR3 runs 15 residues. The ends lost 5 bases at V and 2 bases at J; junction bases unmatched: 5. The CDR3 region has the DNA TGTGCCAGCAGTCCCCGGGACAGGGGGACCTACGAGCAGTACTTC. Its protein is CASSPRDRGTYEQYF.

The chain recombines TRBV19 with TRBJ2-3; 8 nucleotides agree with TRBD1. This CDR3 contains 15 residues. Trimming removed 5 bases from V and 0 bases from J; junction bases left unmatched: 4. The V gene's germline CDR1 is LNHDA and CDR2 SQIVND (reference sequence). CDR3 loop: CASSPRTGSTDTQYF. The CDR3 bases are TGTGCCAGTAGTCCTCGGACAGGGAGCACAGATACGCAGTATTTT.

This clone was found a few times. The chain joins TRBV6-1 to TRBJ2-3, with D maybe TRBD2 (5 bases). The V end lost 2 bases, the J end lost 4 bases, and 10 bases lay between the germline ends. The CDR3 runs 14 residues. Germline CDR1 MNHNS, CDR2 SASEGT. In nucleotides, the CDR3 is TGTGCCAGCAGTGAAACGGGGAAGGCAGATACGCAGTATTTT. Translated, it gives CASSETGKADTQYF.

This clone was detected only a few times. The genes are TRBV11-2 and TRBJ1-2; D remains unclear. The CDR3 totals 16 residues. Deletions cut 5 bases from V and 5 bases from J, with 21 bases between. Germline V gene data show CDR1 as SGHAT and CDR2 as FQNNGV. CDR3 in DNA: TGTGCCAGCAGCCAAAGCCTGGCCCACCAGGATTATGGCTACACCTTC. As protein: CASSQSLAHQDYGYTF.